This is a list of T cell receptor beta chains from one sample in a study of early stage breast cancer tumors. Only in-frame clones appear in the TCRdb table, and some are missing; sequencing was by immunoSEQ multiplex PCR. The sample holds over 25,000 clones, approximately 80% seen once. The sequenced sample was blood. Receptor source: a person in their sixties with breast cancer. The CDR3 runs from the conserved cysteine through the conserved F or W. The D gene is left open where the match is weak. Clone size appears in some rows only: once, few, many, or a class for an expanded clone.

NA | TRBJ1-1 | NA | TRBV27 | TGTGCCAGCAGTTTAGCTATGTCGACTAGCACTGAAGCTTTCTTT | CASSLAMSTSTEAFF
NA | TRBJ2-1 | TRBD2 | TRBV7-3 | TGTGCCAGCAGCTTAGGGACTAGTGTCAATGAGCAGTTCTTC | CASSLGTSVNEQFF
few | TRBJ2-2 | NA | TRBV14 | TGTGCCAGCAGTCAAAACATGAACACCGGGGAGCTGTTTTTT | CASSQNMNTGELFF
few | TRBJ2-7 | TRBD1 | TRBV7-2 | TGTGCCAGCAGCAGGGACAGGGGTGGCGAGCAGTACTTC | CASSRDRGGEQYF
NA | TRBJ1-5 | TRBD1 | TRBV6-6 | TGTGCCAGCAATCAACAGGGGGCAGGCCAGCCCCAGCATTTT | CASNQQGAGQPQHF
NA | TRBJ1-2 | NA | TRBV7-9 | TGTGCCAGCAGCCCTTCTCAGGTCGGGGGATATGGCTACACCTTC | CASSPSQVGGYGYTF
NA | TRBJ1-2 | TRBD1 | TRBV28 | TGTGCCAGCAGTCCCGGGGGTCTACAGGGGGCAACCAACTATGGCTACACCTTC | CASSPGGLQGATNYGYTF
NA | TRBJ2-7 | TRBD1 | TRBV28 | TGTGCCAGCAGTTTCGACAGGGTGTACGAGCAGTACTTC | CASSFDRVYEQYF
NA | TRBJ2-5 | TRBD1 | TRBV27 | TGTGCCAGCAGCCGGACAGGGCAAGAGACCCAGTACTTC | CASSRTGQETQYF
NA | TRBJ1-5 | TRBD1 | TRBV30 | TGTGCCTGGAGTGTGCCGACACAGGGGGCAGGGCAGCCCCAGCATTTT | CAWSVPTQGAGQPQHF
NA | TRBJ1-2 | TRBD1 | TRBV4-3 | TGCGCCAGCAGCCGGGGACAGATGAACTATGGCTACACCTTC | CASSRGQMNYGYTF
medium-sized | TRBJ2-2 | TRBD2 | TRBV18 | TGTGCCAGCTCACCATTTAGCGGGAACGCGAACACCGGGGAGCTGTTTTTT | CASSPFSGNANTGELFF
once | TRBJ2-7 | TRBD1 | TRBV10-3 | TGTGCCATCAGCGAGGACAGGGCCCACGAGCAGTACTTC | CAISEDRAHEQYF
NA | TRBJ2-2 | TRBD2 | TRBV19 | TGTGCCAGTAGTCCCCGGCGTGGGAGCGGGAGGCTCACCGGGGAGCTGTTTTTT | CASSPRRGSGRLTGELFF
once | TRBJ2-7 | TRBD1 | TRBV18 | TGTGCCAGCTCACCCCAAGGCGGGACAGGGACCTACGAGCAGTACTTC | CASSPQGGTGTYEQYF
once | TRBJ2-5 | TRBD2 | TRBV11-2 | TGTGCCAGCAGCCAAGGGACTAGCGGGAGGGCCAGGGGGGGGACCCAGTACTTC | CASSQGTSGRARGGTQYF
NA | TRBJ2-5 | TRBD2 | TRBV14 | TGTGCCAGCAGCCTGCGGACTAGCGGGAGTTGGGGCGAGACCCAGTACTTC | CASSLRTSGSWGETQYF
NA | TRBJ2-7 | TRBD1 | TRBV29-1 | TGCAGCGTTGTGGGACAGGGTTCCCGCCACGAGCAGTACTTC | CSVVGQGSRHEQYF
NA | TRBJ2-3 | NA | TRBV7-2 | TGTGCCAGCAGCACAACGACTAGCACAGATACGCAGTATTTT | CASSTTTSTDTQYF
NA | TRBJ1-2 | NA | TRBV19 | TGTGCCAGTAGATTACAGGCCAACTATGGCTACACCTTC | CASRLQANYGYTF
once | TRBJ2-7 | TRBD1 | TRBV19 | TGTGCCAGTAGTACGGACAGGGGAGCGTACGAGCAGTACTTC | CASSTDRGAYEQYF
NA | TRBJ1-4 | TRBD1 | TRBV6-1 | TGTGCCAGCACCCGGGACAGGGTCGAAAAACTGTTTTTT | CASTRDRVEKLFF
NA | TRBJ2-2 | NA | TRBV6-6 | TGTGCCAGCAGGGGCCGGCTAACCGGGGAGCTGTTTTTT | CASRGRLTGELFF
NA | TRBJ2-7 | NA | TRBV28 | TGTGCCAGCACCTCTCTTCGGCCTCGGGGCGAGCAGTACTTC | CASTSLRPRGEQYF
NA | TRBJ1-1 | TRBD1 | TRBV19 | TGTGCCAGTAGTACGGACAGGGCTGGCCGCACTGAAGCTTTCTTT | CASSTDRAGRTEAFF
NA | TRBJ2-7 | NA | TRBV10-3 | TGTGCCATCAGTGACCCCTACGGACACAGCTACGAGCAGTACTTC | CAISDPYGHSYEQYF
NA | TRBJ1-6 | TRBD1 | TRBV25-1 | TGTGCCAGCAGACCTTGGGGACAGTATAATTCACCCCTCCACTTT | CASRPWGQYNSPLHF
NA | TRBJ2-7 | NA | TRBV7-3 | TGTGCCAGCAGCTCCTCATCGGGCTACGAGCAGTACTTC | CASSSSSGYEQYF
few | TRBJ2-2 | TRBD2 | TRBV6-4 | TGTGCCAGCCCCGGGACTAGCGGCTACTCGAACACCGGGGAGCTGTTTTTT | CASPGTSGYSNTGELFF
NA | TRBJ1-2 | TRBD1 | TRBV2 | TGTGCCAGCCTACAGGGGGCAGGGACTAACTATGGCTACACCTTC | CASLQGAGTNYGYTF
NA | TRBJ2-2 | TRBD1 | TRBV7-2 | TGTGCCAGCACAGCAGCTTTGTCAGGGGGCGCCTACACCGGGGAGCTGTTTTTT | CASTAALSGGAYTGELFF
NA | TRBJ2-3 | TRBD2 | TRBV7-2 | TGTGCCAGCAGCTTAGGGGGCCTAGCGGGAGGGTGGGATACGCAGTATTTT | CASSLGGLAGGWDTQYF
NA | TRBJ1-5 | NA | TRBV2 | TGTGCCAGCAATTGGGGGGGGAGTAGCAATCAGCCCCAGCATTTT | CASNWGGSSNQPQHF
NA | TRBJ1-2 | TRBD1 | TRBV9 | TGTGCCAGCAGCCCAGGGACAGACTACGACTATGGCTACACCTTC | CASSPGTDYDYGYTF
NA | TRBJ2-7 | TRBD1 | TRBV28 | TGTGCCAGCAGTGAGGGACAGACCTACGAGCAGTACTTC | CASSEGQTYEQYF
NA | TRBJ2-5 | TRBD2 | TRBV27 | TGTGCCAGCAGTTTATATAGCGGGGGGAGCCAAGAGACCCAGTACTTC | CASSLYSGGSQETQYF
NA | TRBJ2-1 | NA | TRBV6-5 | TGTGCCAGCAGTTACCAACTTACCTACAATGAGCAGTTCTTC | CASSYQLTYNEQFF
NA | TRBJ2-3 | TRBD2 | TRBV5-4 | TGTGCCAGCAGCGCCCGACTAGCGGGGGACACAGATACGCAGTATTTT | CASSARLAGDTDTQYF
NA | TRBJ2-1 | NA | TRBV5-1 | TGCGCCAGCAGCTTGGCCGCCCCGAGCTCCTACAATGAGCAGTTCTTC | CASSLAAPSSYNEQFF
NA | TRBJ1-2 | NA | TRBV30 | TGTGCCTGGAGCCTCCTAGGACATAACTATGGCTACACCTTC | CAWSLLGHNYGYTF
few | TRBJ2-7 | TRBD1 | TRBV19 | TGTGCCACGGGACAGGGGGCGTACGAGCAGTACTTC | CATGQGAYEQYF
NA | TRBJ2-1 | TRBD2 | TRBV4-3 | TGCGCCAGCAGCCAAGATAGGGAGCGGGAGGGCCCAGTGTTCTTC | CASSQDREREGPVFF
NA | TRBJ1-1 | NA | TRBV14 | TGTGCCAGCAGCGTACAGGGGAACACTGAAGCTTTCTTT | CASSVQGNTEAFF
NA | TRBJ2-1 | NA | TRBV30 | TGTGCCTGGACCGCAGAGGGGGGGGCACACTATGAGCAGTTCTTC | CAWTAEGGAHYEQFF
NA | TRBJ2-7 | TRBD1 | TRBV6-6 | TGTGCCAGCAGTCCGACAGGGGACGAGCAGTACTTC | CASSPTGDEQYF
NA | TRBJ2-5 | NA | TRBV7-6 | TGTGCCAGCAGCCTATACGGGGGAGTGGGGGAGACCCAGTACTTC | CASSLYGGVGETQYF
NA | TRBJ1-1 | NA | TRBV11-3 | TGTGCCAGCAGCTTTTCTCAGGGGACCCCTGAAGCTTTCTTT | CASSFSQGTPEAFF
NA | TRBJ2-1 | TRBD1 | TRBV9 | TGTGCCAGCAGCCTCCGAGGGACAGGGGTGGGTGAGCAGTTCTTC | CASSLRGTGVGEQFF
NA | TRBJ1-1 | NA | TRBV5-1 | TGCGCCAGCAGCTTGGGGAACAGGGAAGCTTTCTTT | CASSLGNREAFF
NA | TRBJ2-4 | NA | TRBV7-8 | TGTGCCAGCAGCTCAAGGGGGTCGTTAAACATTCAGTACTTC | CASSSRGSLNIQYF
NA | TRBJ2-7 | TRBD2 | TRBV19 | TGTGCCAGTAGTGAGCGGGGGGCGATGGGGGACGAGCAGTACTTC | CASSERGAMGDEQYF
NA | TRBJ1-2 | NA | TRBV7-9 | TGTGCCAGCAGCTCATCTTACTCTAACTATGGCTACACCTTC | CASSSSYSNYGYTF
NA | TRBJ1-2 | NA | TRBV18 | TGTGCCAGCTCACCACGGGACTCAGAAGGCTACACCTTC | CASSPRDSEGYTF
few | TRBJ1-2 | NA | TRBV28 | TGTGCCAGCAGCACATCCGGACAGTTCTATGGCTACACCTTC | CASSTSGQFYGYTF
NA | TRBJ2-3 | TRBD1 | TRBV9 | TGTGCCAGCAGCGGCCCGGGACAGGGGGAAGATACGCAGTATTTT | CASSGPGQGEDTQYF